Shown below are 23 T cell receptor beta chains from a single sample sequenced in a study of PD-L1 blockade in urothelial cancer. Time point given: peripheral blood 6 weeks after treatment start. Data came from immunoSEQ multiplex PCR; TCRdb stores just in-frame clones and leaves some out. The table lists around 30,000 clones, around four fifths of them singletons. This specimen consisted of PBMCs, obtained around atezolizumab (anti-PD-L1) treatment. These receptors were collected from a man between 70 and 80 years old with urothelial cancer.

V usage is TRBV15 and J usage is TRBJ1-1; D is ambiguous. CDR1 and CDR2 from the germline V gene are LNHNV and YYDKDF (reference sequence). The CDR3 is 16 residues long. V was cut by 1 base and J by 2 bases, with 14 bases left in between. The CDR3 region is CATSRVSGYLNTEAFF. The CDR3 DNA reads TGTGCCACCAGCAGAGTTTCCGGGTACCTTAACACTGAAGCTTTCTTT. Full variable domain (rest looked up from reference TRBV15 and TRBJ1-1): DAMVIQNPRYQVTQFGKPVTLSCSQTLNHNVMYWYQQKSSQAPKLLFHYYDKDFNNEADTPDNFQSRRPNTSFCFLDIRSPGLGDTAMYLCATSRVSGYLNTEAFFGQGTRLTVV.

The rearrangement links TRBV5-1 to TRBJ1-6; 10 bases agree with TRBD1. CDR1 is SGHRS and CDR2 is YFSETQ in the germline V gene. This CDR3 contains 16 residues. The trim removed 2 bases at V and 7 bases at J, leaving 6 bases unmatched. This CDR3 reads CASSLSGTGDNSPLHF. The DNA for the CDR3 is TGCGCCAGCAGCTTATCCGGGACAGGGGACAATTCACCCCTCCACTTT.

This rearrangement joins TRBV27 to TRBJ2-3; D is perhaps TRBD1 (6 bases). CDR1 and CDR2 (germline): MNHEY, SMNVEV (reference sequence). Trimming shortened V by 5 bases and J by 0 bases, and 9 bases separated the two germline ends. This CDR3 contains 14 residues. CDR3 region: CASSRTESTDTQYF. CDR3 bases: TGTGCCAGCAGTAGGACAGAGAGCACAGATACGCAGTATTTT.

This chain links TRBV2 with TRBJ2-3, with D tentatively TRBD1 (6 bases). CDR1 is SNHLY, CDR2 FYNNEI, per germline. The CDR3 length is 13 residues. CDR3 DNA sequence: TGTGCTACCCATGCAGGGGAATCAGATACGCAGTATTTT. Encoded protein: CATHAGESDTQYF.

The count of this clone is one. The chain uses TRBV5-4 and TRBJ2-3; TRBD1 matches at 7 bases. V lost 0 bases, J lost 3 bases, and 4 bases stayed unmatched. Per germline, CDR1 SGHNT and CDR2 YYREEE (reference sequence). This CDR3 is 15 amino acids long. In DNA, the CDR3 is TGTGCCAGCAGCTTGGTCCAGGGGGAAACAGATACGCAGTATTTT. Its protein is CASSLVQGETDTQYF.

This chain joins TRBV7-2 and TRBJ1-6, with 7 positions matching TRBD1. Per germline, CDR1 SGHTA and CDR2 FQGNSA. The CDR3 length is 16 residues. The V gene end was trimmed by 2 bases and the J gene end by 7 bases; junction bases not matched to a gene: 8. CDR3 residues: CASSLTGTVTNSPLHF. The CDR3 DNA follows: TGTGCCAGCAGCTTAACCGGGACAGTCACCAATTCACCCCTCCACTTT.

Here the CDR3 DNA reads TGTGCCAGCAGCTCCCAGACGGGAGCGAGATGGAATGGAAACACCATATATTTT. Translation gives CASSSQTGARWNGNTIYF. This chain uses TRBV7-8 with TRBJ1-3; D remains unclear. Trimming took off 4 bases at V and 3 bases at J, with 22 bases between the two ends. The germline V gene encodes CDR1 SGHVS and CDR2 FQNEAQ. The CDR3 loop spans 18 amino acids. Using reference TRBV7-8 and TRBJ1-3 for the parts outside the CDR3, the full variable domain is GAGVSQSPRYKVAKRGQDVALRCDPISGHVSLFWYQQALGQGPEFLTYFQNEAQLDKSGLPSDRFFAERPEGSVSTLKIQRTQQEDSAVYLCASSSQTGARWNGNTIYFGEGSWLTVV.

V gene TRBV7-2 combines with J gene TRBJ1-5; 10 bases match TRBD1. The CDR3 runs 15 residues. Germline V CDR1 and CDR2: SGHTA, FQGNSA. Trimming removed 1 base from V and 7 bases from J; junction bases left unmatched: 4. The CDR3 is CASSLGQGARQPQHF. The CDR3 bases are TGTGCCAGCAGCTTAGGACAGGGGGCACGGCAGCCCCAGCATTTT.

The rearrangement joins TRBV4-2 to TRBJ2-1, with 8 bases identical to TRBD1. Unmatched junction bases numbered 3, after V lost 2 bases and J lost 0 bases. Germline CDR1 reads LGHNA; CDR2 reads YNFKEQ. The CDR3 has 16 residues. This chain's CDR3 is CASSQLTGASYNEQFF. CDR3 sequence (DNA): TGTGCCAGCAGCCAATTGACAGGGGCCTCCTACAATGAGCAGTTCTTC.

As regards this clone: Germline and junction disagree at one end, which may indicate a read error. V is TRBV7-9 and J is TRBJ1-3, with D hard to call. Per germline, CDR1 SEHNR and CDR2 FQNEAQ (reference sequence). This CDR3 spans 12 amino acids. CDR3 protein: CASSFSGSTIYF. The CDR3 region has the DNA TGTGCCAGCAGTTTCTCAGGAAGCACCATATATTTT.

The chain combines TRBV19 with TRBJ1-5; no reliable D call. Germline CDR1 and CDR2: LNHDA and SQIVND (reference sequence). The CDR3 covers 15 residues. V dropped 7 bases and J dropped 2 bases, with 15 bases sitting between them. The CDR3 nucleotides read TGTGCCAGTAACAAAGGGAGAGAGGGCAATCAGCCCCAGCATTTT. Translated, it gives CASNKGREGNQPQHF.

The chain recombines TRBV7-3 with TRBJ2-3, with 7 bases fitting TRBD2. Trimming took 2 bases from V and 7 from J; bases not matched to a gene: 6. The germline CDR1 and CDR2 sequences are SGHTA and FQGTGA. The CDR3 has 14 residues. The CDR3, as DNA: TGTGCCAGCAGCTTAGGCGGGAGTGGAAATACGCAGTATTTT. Its translation is CASSLGGSGNTQYF.

The chain joins TRBV29-1 to TRBJ2-1; 9 bases align to TRBD2. This CDR3 has 15 residues. CDR1 and CDR2 from the germline V gene are SQVTM and ANQGSEA. The J segment lost 1 base and the V segment lost 8 bases, leaving 9 bases of the junction unmatched. The CDR3 DNA reads as TGCAGCCTGGGGGGACTAGCAGGGTCCTACAATGAGCAGTTCTTC. As protein: CSLGGLAGSYNEQFF.

This clone showed up just once. The chain couples TRBV5-1 to TRBJ2-1; 14 positions agree with TRBD2. In germline, CDR1 is SGHRS, CDR2 YFSETQ. The CDR3 has 15 residues. V lost 4 bases, J lost 6 bases, and 3 bases stayed unmatched. The CDR3: CASSPGTSGSNEQFF. As DNA, the CDR3 is TGCGCCAGCAGCCCCGGGACTAGCGGGAGCAATGAGCAGTTCTTC.

The chain has TRBV30 and TRBJ2-3; the D gene is possibly TRBD2 (5 bases). This CDR3 contains 13 residues. CDR1 GTSNPN and CDR2 SVGIG come from the germline V gene (reference sequence). Trimming pared 0 bases from V and 1 base from J, leaving 5 bases between. For the CDR3, the DNA is TGTGCCTGGAGTGTCGGGGGCACAGATACGCAGTATTTT. Its protein is CAWSVGGTDTQYF. Based on the CDR3 plus reference TRBV30 and TRBJ2-3, the full variable domain is SQTIHQWPATLVQPVGSPLSLECTVEGTSNPNLYWYRQAAGRGLQLLFYSVGIGQISSEVPQNLSASRPQDRQFILSSKKLLLSDSGFYLCAWSVGGTDTQYFGPGTRLTVL.

The chain links TRBV2 to TRBJ2-1, with D perhaps TRBD2 (6 bases). The CDR3 covers 15 residues. The germline CDR1 and CDR2 sequences are SNHLY and FYNNEI. V was trimmed by 6 bases and J by 6 bases, leaving 18 bases between them. DNA for the CDR3: TGTGCCAGCAGACCATGGGGAGGTAAGGGCAATGAGCAGTTCTTC. This encodes CASRPWGGKGNEQFF.

The J gene is TRBJ2-7, the V gene TRBV5-1, with TRBD1 identical over 10 bases. V gave up 8 bases and J gave up 4 bases; unmatched junction bases: 6. The CDR3 contains 13 residues. CDR1 SGHRS and CDR2 YFSETQ come from the germline V gene. The CDR3 nucleotides read TGCGCCAGTACGACAGGGGGCGGATACGAGCAGTACTTC. Translating it yields CASTTGGGYEQYF. The full variable domain, rest sourced from reference TRBV5-1 and TRBJ2-7, is KAGVTQTPRYLIKTRGQQVTLSCSPISGHRSVSWYQQTPGQGLQFLFEYFSETQRNKGNFPGRFSGRQFSNSRSEMNVSTLELGDSALYLCASTTGGGYEQYFGPGTRLTVT.

The rearrangement joins TRBV7-9 to TRBJ2-7, with TRBD1 matching over 10 bases. Unmatched junction bases numbered 6, after V lost 1 base and J lost 6 bases. The CDR3 sequence is 15 residues long. CDR1 SEHNR and CDR2 FQNEAQ come from the germline V gene (reference sequence). The CDR3 DNA sequence: TGTGCCAGCAGCTTAGTTGGGGGGACAGGGGTCGAGCAGTACTTC. It is translated as CASSLVGGTGVEQYF.

The V call is TRBV19, the J call TRBJ2-1, with TRBD2 matching over 12 bases. This CDR3 comprises 17 residues. Per germline, CDR1 LNHDA and CDR2 SQIVND (reference sequence). Losses at the gene ends were 5 bases for V and 7 bases for J; bases not matched to a gene: 12. Here the CDR3 reads CASSPPSLAGGGNEQFF. Here the CDR3 DNA reads TGTGCCAGTAGTCCGCCCTCACTAGCGGGAGGTGGGAATGAGCAGTTCTTC.

This sequence joins TRBV28 and TRBJ2-5; possibly TRBD1 for D (6 bases). The V gene lost 5 bases and the J gene lost 1 base, with 14 bases spanning the gap. Germline V gene lookup returns CDR1 MDHEN and CDR2 SYDVKM. This CDR3 is built from 15 residues. CDR3 sequence reads: CASSDATGVQETQYF. CDR3 bases: TGTGCCAGCAGTGACGCGACAGGAGTCCAAGAGACCCAGTACTTC.

The CDR3 nucleotides read TGTGCCAGCAGTTACGGGGGGACAGGGGCCGAGCAGTTCTTC. Translated, it gives CASSYGGTGAEQFF. The rearrangement uses TRBV6-6 and TRBJ2-1; 10 nucleotides match TRBD1. The CDR3 covers 14 residues. After removal of 2 bases from V and 10 bases from J, the junction contained 5 bases not matched to a gene. Germline lookup yields CDR1 MNHNY and CDR2 SVGAGI (reference sequence).

The chain recombines TRBV11-2 with TRBJ2-5; tentative D call: TRBD2 (6 bases). The CDR3 extends over 14 amino acids. Trimming removed 7 bases from V and 0 bases from J, with 12 bases in between. Germline V lookup: CDR1 SGHAT, CDR2 FQNNGV. The CDR3 nucleotides are TGTGCCAGCACCCAAGGGGACTACCAAGAGACCCAGTACTTC. As protein: CASTQGDYQETQYF.

V is TRBV21-1 and J is TRBJ1-1; the table calls TRBD1, which could not be checked here. TRBV21-1 is classified as a pseudogene. The CDR3 has 11 residues. The CDR3 DNA reads as TGTGCCAGCAGGGACAGGGCTGAAGCTTTCTTT. It translates to CASRDRAEAFF.